This TCR beta chain stems from a study of post-analysis software for immune sequencing data. General study findings and limits: A handful of TRBV segments were significantly more frequent in patients than in controls. TRBV5-6, TRBV5-1 and TRBV20-1 were among these segments.

A note on this clonotype: What it recognizes is unknown.

cDNA libraries of TCR beta carried unique molecular identifiers. TCRdb reanalysed the PCR reads using MiXCR and keeps one entry per CDR3 protein. The sample has hundreds of thousands of distinct CDR3 sequences, approximately 30% seen once. This CDR3 spans 15 amino acids. Germline CDR1 and CDR2: DFQATT and SNEGSKA (reference sequence). The ends were cut back, 3 bases at V and 7 bases at J, with 21 bases in the middle. This TCR was recovered from a girl aged 10 to 17 with multiple sclerosis. Sequenced sample: blood. The gene calls are TRBV20-1 and TRBJ1-2; D might be TRBD1 (6 bases). The DNA for the CDR3 is TGCAGTGCTAGGGGCGGGGGACATCTCAACCTTGGCTACACCTTC. This encodes CSARGGGHLNLGYTF.